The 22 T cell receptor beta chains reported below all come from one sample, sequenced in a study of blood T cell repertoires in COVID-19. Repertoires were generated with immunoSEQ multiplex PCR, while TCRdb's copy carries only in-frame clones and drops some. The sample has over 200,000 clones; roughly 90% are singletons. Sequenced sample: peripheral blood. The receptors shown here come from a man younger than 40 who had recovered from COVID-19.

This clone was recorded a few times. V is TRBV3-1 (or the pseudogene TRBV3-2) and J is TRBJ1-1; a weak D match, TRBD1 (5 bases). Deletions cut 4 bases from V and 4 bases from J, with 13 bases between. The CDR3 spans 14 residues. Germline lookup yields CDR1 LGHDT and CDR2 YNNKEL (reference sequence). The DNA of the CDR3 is TGTGCCAGCAGCCCGGGCAGGGCTCCCACTGAAGCTTTCTTT. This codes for CASSPGRAPTEAFF.

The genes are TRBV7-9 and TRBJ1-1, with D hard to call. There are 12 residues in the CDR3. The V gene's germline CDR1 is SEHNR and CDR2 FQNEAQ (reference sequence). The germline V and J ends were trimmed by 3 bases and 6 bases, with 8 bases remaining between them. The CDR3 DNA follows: TGTGCCAGCAGCTTGACCGGGGCTGAAGCTTTCTTT. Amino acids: CASSLTGAEAFF.

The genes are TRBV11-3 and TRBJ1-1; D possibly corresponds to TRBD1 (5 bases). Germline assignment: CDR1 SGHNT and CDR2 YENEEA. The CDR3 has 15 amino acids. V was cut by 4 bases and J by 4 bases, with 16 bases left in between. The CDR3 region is CASSSKGMFGTEAFF. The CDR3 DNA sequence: TGTGCCAGCAGCTCTAAGGGGATGTTTGGCACTGAAGCTTTCTTT.

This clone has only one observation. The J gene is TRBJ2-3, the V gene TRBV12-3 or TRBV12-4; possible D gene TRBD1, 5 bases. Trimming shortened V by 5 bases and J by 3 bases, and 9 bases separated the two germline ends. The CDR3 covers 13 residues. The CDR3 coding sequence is TGTGCCAGCAGTGGGCAGGGAACAGATACGCAGTATTTT. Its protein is CASSGQGTDTQYF.

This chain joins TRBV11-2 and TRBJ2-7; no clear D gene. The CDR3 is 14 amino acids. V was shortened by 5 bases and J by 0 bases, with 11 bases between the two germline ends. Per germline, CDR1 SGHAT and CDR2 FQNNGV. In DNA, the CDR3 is TGTGCCAGCAGCGAACGTGGGCTCTCCTACGAGCAGTACTTC. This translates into CASSERGLSYEQYF. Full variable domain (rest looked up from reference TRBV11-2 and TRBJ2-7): EAGVAQSPRYKIIEKRQSVAFWCNPISGHATLYWYQQILGQGPKLLIQFQNNGVVDDSQLPKDRFSAERLKGVDSTLKIQPAKLEDSAVYLCASSERGLSYEQYFGPGTRLTVT.

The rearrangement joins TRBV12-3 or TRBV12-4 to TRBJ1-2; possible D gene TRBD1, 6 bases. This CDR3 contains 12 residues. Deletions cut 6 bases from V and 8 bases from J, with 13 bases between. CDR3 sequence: CASSFYREGYTF. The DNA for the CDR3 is TGTGCCAGCAGCTTCTACAGGGAAGGCTACACCTTC.

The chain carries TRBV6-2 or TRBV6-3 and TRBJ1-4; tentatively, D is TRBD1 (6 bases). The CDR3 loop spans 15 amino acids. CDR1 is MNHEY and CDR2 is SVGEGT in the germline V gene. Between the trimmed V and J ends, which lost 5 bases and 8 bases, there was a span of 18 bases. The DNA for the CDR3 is TGTGCCAGCAGTCAAGGTTGGGGGCGAGGGGAAAAACTGTTTTTT. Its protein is CASSQGWGRGEKLFF.

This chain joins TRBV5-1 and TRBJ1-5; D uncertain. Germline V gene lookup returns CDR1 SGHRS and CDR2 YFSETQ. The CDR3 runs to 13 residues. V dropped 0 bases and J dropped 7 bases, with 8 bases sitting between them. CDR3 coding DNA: TGCGCCAGCAGCTTGGGGGAGAGGCAGCCCCAGCATTTT. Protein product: CASSLGERQPQHF.

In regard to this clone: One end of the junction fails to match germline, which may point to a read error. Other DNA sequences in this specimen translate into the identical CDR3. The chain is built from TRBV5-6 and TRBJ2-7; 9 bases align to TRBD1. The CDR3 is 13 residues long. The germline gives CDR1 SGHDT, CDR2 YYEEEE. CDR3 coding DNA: TGTGCCAGCAGTTTGGGACAGGGTGACGAGCAGTACTTC. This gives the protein CASSLGQGDEQYF.

CDR3 nucleotide sequence: TGTGCCTGGAGTGTACCTATCGTCTATGCCACTTCTTTAAAGAGCTACGAGCAGTACTTC. It yields the protein CAWSVPIVYATSLKSYEQYF. The chain combines TRBV30 with TRBJ2-7, with unresolved D. CDR3 length: 20 residues. V lost 0 bases and J 3 bases, leaving 30 bases between the germline ends. Germline CDR1 and CDR2: GTSNPN and SVGIG (reference sequence).

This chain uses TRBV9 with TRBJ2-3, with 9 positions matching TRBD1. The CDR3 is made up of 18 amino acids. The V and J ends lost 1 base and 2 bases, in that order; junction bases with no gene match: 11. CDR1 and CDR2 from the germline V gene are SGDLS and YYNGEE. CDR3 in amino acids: CASSVRGRTGVLTDTQYF. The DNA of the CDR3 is TGTGCCAGCAGCGTACGGGGTAGGACAGGGGTTCTCACAGATACGCAGTATTTT.

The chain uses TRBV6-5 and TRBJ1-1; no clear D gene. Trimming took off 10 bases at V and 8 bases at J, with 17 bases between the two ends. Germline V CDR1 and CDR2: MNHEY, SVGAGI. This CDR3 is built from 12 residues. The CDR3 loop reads CATSSWGGEAFF. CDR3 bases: TGTGCCACCTCCTCATGGGGAGGAGAAGCTTTCTTT.

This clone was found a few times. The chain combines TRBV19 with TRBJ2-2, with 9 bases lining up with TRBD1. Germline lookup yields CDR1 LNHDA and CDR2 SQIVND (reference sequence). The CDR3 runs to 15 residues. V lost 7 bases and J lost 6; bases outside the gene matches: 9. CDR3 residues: CASNPGQGRSGELFF. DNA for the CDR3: TGTGCCAGTAACCCGGGACAGGGTCGCTCCGGGGAGCTGTTTTTT.

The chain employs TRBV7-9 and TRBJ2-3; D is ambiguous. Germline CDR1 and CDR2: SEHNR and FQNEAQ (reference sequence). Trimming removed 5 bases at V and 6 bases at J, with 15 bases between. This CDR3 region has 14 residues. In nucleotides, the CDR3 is TGTGCCAGCAGCCCCCTGAGGCTATTCGATACGCAGTATTTT. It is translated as CASSPLRLFDTQYF.

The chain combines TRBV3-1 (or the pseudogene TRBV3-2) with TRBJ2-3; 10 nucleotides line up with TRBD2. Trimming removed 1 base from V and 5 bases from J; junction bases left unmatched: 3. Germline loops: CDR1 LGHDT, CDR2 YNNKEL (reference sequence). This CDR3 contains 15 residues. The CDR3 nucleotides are TGTGCCAGCAGCCAAGTTAGCGGGGGGAAAGATACGCAGTATTTT. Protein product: CASSQVSGGKDTQYF.

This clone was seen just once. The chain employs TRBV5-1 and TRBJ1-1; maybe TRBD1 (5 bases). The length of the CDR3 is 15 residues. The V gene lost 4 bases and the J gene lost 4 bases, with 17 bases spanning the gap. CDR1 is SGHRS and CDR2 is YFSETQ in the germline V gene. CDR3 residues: CASSATSPGGTEAFF. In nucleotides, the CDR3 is TGCGCCAGCAGCGCGACTTCTCCGGGGGGCACTGAAGCTTTCTTT.

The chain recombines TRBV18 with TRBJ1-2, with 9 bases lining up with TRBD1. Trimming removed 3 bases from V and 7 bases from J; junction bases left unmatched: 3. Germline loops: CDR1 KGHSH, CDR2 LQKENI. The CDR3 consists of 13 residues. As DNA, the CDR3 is TGTGCCAGCTCACCGGAGACAGGGGGTGGCTACACCTTC. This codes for CASSPETGGGYTF.

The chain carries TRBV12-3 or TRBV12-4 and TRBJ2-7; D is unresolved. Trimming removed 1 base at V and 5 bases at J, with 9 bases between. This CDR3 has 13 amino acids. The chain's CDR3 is CASSLELRHEQYF. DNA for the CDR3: TGTGCCAGCAGTTTAGAACTAAGACACGAGCAGTACTTC.

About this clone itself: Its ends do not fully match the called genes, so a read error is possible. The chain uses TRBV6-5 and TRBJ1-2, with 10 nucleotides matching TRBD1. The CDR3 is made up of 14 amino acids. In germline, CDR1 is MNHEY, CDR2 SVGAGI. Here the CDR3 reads CASSYSNDRGQLSF. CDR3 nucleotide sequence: TGTGCCAGCAGTTACTCGAACGACAGGGGGCAGCTATCTTTC.

The CDR3 reads CASSFGAGAQETQYF. The DNA of the CDR3 is TGTGCCAGCAGCTTCGGGGCAGGGGCTCAAGAGACCCAGTACTTC. The J gene is TRBJ2-5, the V gene TRBV11-2, with D perhaps TRBD1 (6 bases). This CDR3 region has 15 residues. Per the germline V gene, CDR1 is SGHAT and CDR2 is FQNNGV. Deletions cut 3 bases from V and 2 bases from J, with 13 bases between. Supplemented by reference TRBV11-2 and TRBJ2-5, the full variable domain reads EAGVAQSPRYKIIEKRQSVAFWCNPISGHATLYWYQQILGQGPKLLIQFQNNGVVDDSQLPKDRFSAERLKGVDSTLKIQPAKLEDSAVYLCASSFGAGAQETQYFGPGTRLLVL.

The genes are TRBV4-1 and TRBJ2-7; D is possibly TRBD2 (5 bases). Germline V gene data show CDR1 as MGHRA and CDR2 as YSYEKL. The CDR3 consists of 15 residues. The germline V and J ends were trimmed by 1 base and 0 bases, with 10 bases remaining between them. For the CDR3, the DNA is TGCGCCAGCAGCCAAGGAAGAGGGCGCTCCTACGAGCAGTACTTC. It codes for CASSQGRGRSYEQYF.

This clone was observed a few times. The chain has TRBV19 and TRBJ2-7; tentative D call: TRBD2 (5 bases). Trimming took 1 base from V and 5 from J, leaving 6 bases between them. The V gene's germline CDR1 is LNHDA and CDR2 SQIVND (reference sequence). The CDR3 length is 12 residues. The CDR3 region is CASSIVGDEQYF. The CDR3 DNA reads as TGTGCCAGTAGTATAGTGGGAGACGAGCAGTACTTC.